The next 4 T cell receptor beta chains were all read from a single sample in a study of T cell responses to AZD1222 COVID-19 vaccine. Sequencing was performed with immunoSEQ multiplex PCR; in TCRdb, only in-frame clones are kept and a portion is missing. The sample holds roughly 150,000 clones, approximately 90% seen once. Sequenced here: peripheral blood, sampled after recovery from COVID-19. The receptors come from an adult who had recovered from COVID-19.

The chain recombines TRBV18 with TRBJ1-5; D remains ambiguous. CDR3 length: 13 amino acids. V was shortened by 3 bases and J by 3 bases, with 6 bases between the two germline ends. Germline values: CDR1 KGHSH, CDR2 LQKENI. DNA of the CDR3: TGTGCCAGCTCACCGCGGGACAATCAGCCCCAGCATTTT. This sequence encodes CASSPRDNQPQHF.

This chain uses TRBV19 with TRBJ1-5; no clear D. The germline V gene encodes CDR1 LNHDA and CDR2 SQIVND (reference sequence). The CDR3 loop spans 15 amino acids. V lost 0 bases and J lost 1, with 7 bases in between. CDR3 in DNA: TGTGCCAGTAGTATAGACGGGCTAAGCAATCAGCCCCAGCATTTT. It encodes CASSIDGLSNQPQHF.

The rearrangement joins TRBV19 to TRBJ1-1; TRBD1 aligns across 7 bases. The J segment lost 9 bases and the V segment lost 6 bases, leaving 25 bases of the junction unmatched. CDR1 is LNHDA and CDR2 is SQIVND in the germline V gene (reference sequence). The CDR3 contains 18 residues. The CDR3: CASSPSRQRGLIKPQAFF. CDR3 in DNA: TGTGCCAGTAGCCCAAGTAGGCAAAGGGGGCTTATAAAACCGCAAGCTTTCTTT. The entire variable domain, with the rest obtained from reference TRBV19 and TRBJ1-1, is as follows: DGGITQSPKYLFRKEGQNVTLSCEQNLNHDAMYWYRQDPGQGLRLIYYSQIVNDFQKGDIAEGYSVSREKKESFPLTVTSAQKNPTAFYLCASSPSRQRGLIKPQAFFGQGTRLTVV.

The V and J genes are TRBV6-6 and TRBJ1-2; the D gene is possibly TRBD1 (5 bases). V was cut by 1 base and J by 3 bases, with 9 bases left in between. Germline V lookup: CDR1 MNHNY, CDR2 SVGAGI (reference sequence). The length of the CDR3 is 14 residues. CDR3 bases: TGTGCCAGCAGTTACTTACAGGCCGACTATGGCTACACCTTC. This encodes CASSYLQADYGYTF.